The clone carrying this T cell receptor (beta chain) has a handful of counts. Each CDR3 protein is one row after TCRdb ran MiXCR on the RT-PCR reads. Altogether approximately 720,000 distinct CDR3 sequences are present, 14% being singletons, with the ten largest covering 3.6%. Germline V CDR1 and CDR2: SGHVS, FNYEAQ. The CDR3 contains 16 residues. V gave up 5 bases and J gave up 0 bases, with 16 bases separating them. The sequence was obtained from a female donor in good health, serving as a healthy control. The source material was memory CD4+ T cells from blood. The chain is built from TRBV7-6 and TRBJ1-1; D remains ambiguous. CDR3 region: CASSKMDGGVNTEAFF. The CDR3 DNA is TGTGCCAGCAGCAAAATGGACGGCGGCGTGAACACTGAAGCTTTCTTT. The complete variable domain, with remaining parts taken from reference TRBV7-6 and TRBJ1-1, reads GAGVSQSPRYKVTKRGQDVALRCDPISGHVSLYWYRQALGQGPEFLTYFNYEAQQDKSGLPNDRFSAERPEGSISTLTIQRTEQRDSAMYRCASSKMDGGVNTEAFFGQGTRLTVV.